This T cell receptor (beta chain) was retrieved from a study of cytomegalovirus exposure and HLA in healthy donors. Concerning this clone itself: As yet, its antigen is unknown.

The study's findings and limits: Three chains tied to CMV proved CMV antigen-specific in vitro. HLA-A and HLA-B allele assignments for most subjects were reportedly predicted accurately using TCR beta sequences. Sequencing artifact likely explains a cluster of highly shared sequence variants.

PCR used 60 Vbeta primers and 13 Jbeta primers. Profiled with immunoSEQ multiplex PCR; TCRdb holds only in-frame clones, not every one. Of 160,000 or so clones in the sample, around 80% were seen once. J lost 4 bases, V lost 3 bases, and 7 bases had no gene match. There are 15 residues in the CDR3. Germline V lookup: CDR1 KGHSH, CDR2 LQKENI. The chain uses TRBV18 and TRBJ1-2, with 8 bases lining up with TRBD1. This TCR was sampled from a man aged 18 to 30 in good health and CMV-seropositive. Input material: PBMCs. CDR3 nucleotides: TGTGCCAGCTCACCTTCAGGGGGCGAGGCCTATGGCTACACCTTC. Translation gives CASSPSGGEAYGYTF.